One and the same sample provided the 10 T cell receptor beta chains below, sequenced in a study of T cell changes during pregnancy in multiple sclerosis. Clones were read by immunoSEQ multiplex PCR, and TCRdb kept only the in-frame ones, dropping some. The table has tens of thousands of clones, roughly 92% seen once; the top ten hold 1% to 1.5%. The sample taken for sequencing was peripheral blood. Every receptor here comes from a female donor with multiple sclerosis, enrolled in a pregnancy study.

CDR3 loop: CASSQQGASSGANVLTF. The CDR3, as DNA: TGCGCCAGCAGCCAACAGGGGGCGAGCTCTGGGGCCAACGTCCTGACTTTC. The chain has TRBV4-3 and TRBJ2-6, with 8 bases matching TRBD1. V gave up 2 bases and J gave up 0 bases; unmatched junction bases: 3. This CDR3 is built from 17 residues. Per germline, CDR1 LGHNA and CDR2 YSLEER.

The rearrangement joins TRBV6-4 to TRBJ2-7, with TRBD1 matching over 7 bases. Germline trimming cut 4 bases from V and 6 bases from J; bases unmatched to any gene: 6. Germline V gene sequence: CDR1 MRHNA, CDR2 SNTAGT. This CDR3 contains 13 residues. CDR3 amino acids: CASSADRAGEQYF. The DNA for the CDR3 is TGTGCCAGCAGTGCCGACAGGGCAGGCGAGCAGTACTTC.

V gene TRBV27 combines with J gene TRBJ2-5; D uncertain. The V end lost 4 bases, the J end lost 2 bases, and 11 bases lay between the germline ends. The germline CDR1 and CDR2 sequences are MNHEY and SMNVEV (reference sequence). The CDR3 has 14 amino acids. CDR3 loop: CASSSWHTQETQYF. Here the CDR3 DNA reads TGTGCCAGCAGTTCTTGGCACACTCAAGAGACCCAGTACTTC.

The chain recombines TRBV28 with TRBJ2-1; TRBD1 is a possible D gene (6 bases). V dropped 6 bases and J dropped 4 bases, with 25 bases sitting between them. The CDR3 length is 18 residues. CDR1 is MDHEN and CDR2 is SYDVKM in the germline V gene. The CDR3 DNA follows: TGTGCCAGCAGCCCGCATTACCAGGGGCAGGGTCCATACAATGAGCAGTTCTTC. Residues: CASSPHYQGQGPYNEQFF.

The chain joins TRBV7-6 to TRBJ2-7, with D tentatively TRBD2 (5 bases). V was shortened by 5 bases and J by 6 bases, with 11 bases between the two germline ends. The V gene's germline CDR1 is SGHVS and CDR2 FNYEAQ. This CDR3 contains 12 residues. This CDR3 reads CASSPGSFEQYF. The CDR3 bases are TGTGCCAGCAGCCCGGGGTCTTTCGAGCAGTACTTC.

This sequence joins TRBV12-5 and TRBJ1-5; 9 bases line up with TRBD1. V dropped 1 base and J dropped 10; count of bases not matched to a gene: 14. In germline, CDR1 is LGHNT, CDR2 FRNRAP. The CDR3 runs 17 residues. The CDR3 DNA is TGTGCTAGTGGTTTGGACGAGTTGGGACAGGGAAGGCTCCCCCAGCATTTT. This translates into CASGLDELGQGRLPQHF.

CDR3 sequence (DNA): TGTGCCAGCAGCTCGGCGGGGGTCAACTACGAGCAGTACTTC. It encodes CASSSAGVNYEQYF. V gene TRBV7-9 combines with J gene TRBJ2-7; 7 bases are a match to TRBD2. V dropped 4 bases and J dropped 3; count of bases not matched to a gene: 6. This CDR3 spans 14 amino acids. Germline-derived CDR1 and CDR2 are SEHNR and FQNEAQ (reference sequence).

The rearrangement uses TRBV27 and TRBJ2-1; D gene unclear. CDR3 length: 16 residues. Germline V gene data show CDR1 as MNHEY and CDR2 as SMNVEV (reference sequence). The V and J ends lost 5 bases and 8 bases respectively, with 22 bases between them. The chain's CDR3 is CASSPRPPATPHEQFF. CDR3 in DNA: TGTGCCAGCAGTCCCCGCCCTCCGGCAACCCCCCATGAGCAGTTCTTC.

This chain connects TRBV2 to TRBJ2-3; D unresolved. The CDR3 runs to 12 residues. Germline loops: CDR1 SNHLY, CDR2 FYNNEI. Trimming took off 2 bases at V and 8 bases at J, with 8 bases between the two ends. CDR3 nucleotides: TGTGCCAGCAGTGAAACGTCTGGTACGCAGTATTTT. This encodes CASSETSGTQYF.

The rearrangement links TRBV9 to TRBJ2-3; 10 bases map to TRBD2. J lost 4 bases, V lost 0 bases, and 8 bases had no gene match. Germline lookup yields CDR1 SGDLS and CDR2 YYNGEE. The CDR3 is 17 residues long. CDR3 in DNA: TGTGCCAGCAGCGTAGCCGCTAGCGGGAGTGGTGCAGATACGCAGTATTTT. It translates to CASSVAASGSGADTQYF.